This T cell receptor beta chain was captured by sequencing in a study of shared clonotypes between healthy human individuals. Study-wide results and caveats: Clonotypes which were not shared had lower generation probabilities than clonotypes that all four donors shared.

All the donors were Caucasian adults who lived in Nashville, Tennessee. Turning to this clone: Its target is unknown.

The material for each subset, its genomic DNA, was split evenly across several immunoSEQ plates. Assay used: immunoSEQ multiplex PCR; TCRdb lists only in-frame clones, some missing. The sample lists around 2.3 million clones, roughly 95% occurring once. This receptor was taken from a man aged 18 to 30 in good health. Input material: naive CD4+ T cells sorted from blood. Indicated subset: CD45RA+ positively selected.

In DNA form, the CDR3 reads TGTGCCAGCAGCTTAAGTCTCTTACCTAACTATGGCTACACCTTC. Translated, it gives CASSLSLLPNYGYTF. The V call is TRBV13, the J call TRBJ1-2; D remains unclear. The CDR3 contains 15 residues. CDR1 is PRHDT and CDR2 is FYEKMQ in the germline V gene (reference sequence). V was cut by 2 bases and J by 0 bases, with 10 bases left in between.